Shown below are 29 T cell receptor beta chains from a single sample sequenced in a study of blood T cell repertoires in COVID-19. TCRdb's table, derived via immunoSEQ multiplex PCR, lists solely in-frame clones and lacks some. The profile shows roughly 67,000 clones, approximately 95% of them singletons. Input material: peripheral blood. The receptors originated from a man aged 65 to 79 with active COVID-19.

The gene calls are TRBV19 and TRBJ1-1; D is possibly TRBD1 (6 bases). The CDR3 sequence is 13 residues long. Germline CDR1 LNHDA, CDR2 SQIVND (reference sequence). V lost 4 bases to trimming and J lost 3 bases, with 9 bases between them. Here the CDR3 reads CASSTYRDTEAFF. The DNA of the CDR3 is TGTGCCAGTAGTACCTACAGGGACACTGAAGCTTTCTTT.

The gene calls are TRBV6-5 and TRBJ2-5; 8 bases align to TRBD2. The V gene end was trimmed by 0 bases and the J gene end by 5 bases; junction bases not matched to a gene: 5. The CDR3 loop spans 15 amino acids. Germline assignment: CDR1 MNHEY and CDR2 SVGAGI. The CDR3 here is CASSYSLAGGETQYF. CDR3 DNA sequence: TGTGCCAGCAGTTACTCGCTAGCGGGTGGCGAGACCCAGTACTTC.

The rearrangement uses TRBV5-5 and TRBJ1-5; no definite D call. This CDR3 is built from 17 residues. CDR1 SGHKS and CDR2 YYEKEE come from the germline V gene (reference sequence). V lost 0 bases, J lost 6 bases, and 19 bases lay in between. The CDR3 region is CASSLGFVLEAGQPQHF. The CDR3 DNA sequence: TGTGCCAGCAGCTTGGGTTTTGTTCTGGAGGCTGGTCAGCCCCAGCATTTT.

The rearrangement links TRBV5-6 to TRBJ1-5; TRBD1 matches at 11 bases. V dropped 0 bases and J dropped 6; count of bases not matched to a gene: 8. There are 17 residues in the CDR3. CDR1 and CDR2 (germline): SGHDT, YYEEEE. This CDR3 is CASSLAAGTGGGQPQHF. CDR3 nucleotide sequence: TGTGCCAGCAGCTTGGCGGCTGGGACAGGGGGTGGTCAGCCCCAGCATTTT. The whole variable domain, remainder taken from reference TRBV5-6 and TRBJ1-5, is DAGVTQSPTHLIKTRGQQVTLRCSPKSGHDTVSWYQQALGQGPQFIFQYYEEEERQRGNFPDRFSGHQFPNYSSELNVNALLLGDSALYLCASSLAAGTGGGQPQHFGDGTRLSIL.

The chain joins TRBV6-5 to TRBJ2-7; D unclear. The CDR3 contains 15 residues. V was clipped by 4 bases and J by 6 bases, with 19 bases between them. Germline loops: CDR1 MNHEY, CDR2 SVGAGI. Written as DNA, the CDR3 is TGTGCCAGCAGTTCCCAGTCGATGGCCCTTATCGAGCAGTACTTC. Amino acids: CASSSQSMALIEQYF.

The chain couples TRBV5-6 to TRBJ2-7; no firm D call. Between the trimmed V and J ends, which lost 4 bases and 5 bases, there was a span of 16 bases. Germline V lookup: CDR1 SGHDT, CDR2 YYEEEE. The CDR3 contains 14 residues. CDR3 nucleotide sequence: TGTGCCAGCAGCCGGGTCACTACTCTCCACGAGCAGTACTTC. It translates to CASSRVTTLHEQYF.

This sequence joins TRBV12-5 and TRBJ2-7; 10 bases match TRBD1. There are 15 residues in the CDR3. Per germline, CDR1 LGHNT and CDR2 FRNRAP. Unmatched junction bases numbered 4, after V lost 3 bases and J lost 2 bases. CDR3 nucleotide sequence: TGTGCTAGTGGTTTAATTGGACAGGGGGCCTACGAGCAGTACTTC. Translating it yields CASGLIGQGAYEQYF.

This clone was detected only once. V and J are TRBV20-1 and TRBJ2-1; D not resolved. V lost 0 bases and J lost 6, with 3 bases in between. This CDR3 is 11 amino acids long. Germline V CDR1 and CDR2: DFQATT, SNEGSKA (reference sequence). The CDR3 sequence is CSARDLNEQFF. In DNA, the CDR3 is TGCAGTGCTAGAGATCTCAATGAGCAGTTCTTC.

The chain joins TRBV5-1 to TRBJ1-6; D is unclear. V lost 4 bases and J lost 6, with 14 bases in between. Germline CDR1 reads SGHRS; CDR2 reads YFSETQ. The CDR3 is 15 residues long. Written as DNA, the CDR3 is TGCGCCAGCAGCGAACAATCCCACAGTAATTCACCCCTCCACTTT. Protein sequence: CASSEQSHSNSPLHF. Combining the CDR3 with reference TRBV5-1 and TRBJ1-6 gives the whole variable domain KAGVTQTPRYLIKTRGQQVTLSCSPISGHRSVSWYQQTPGQGLQFLFEYFSETQRNKGNFPGRFSGRQFSNSRSEMNVSTLELGDSALYLCASSEQSHSNSPLHFGNGTRLTVT.

This chain links TRBV10-3 with TRBJ2-5, with TRBD2 identical over 8 bases. Unmatched junction bases numbered 5, after V lost 3 bases and J lost 2 bases. The germline gives CDR1 ENHRY, CDR2 SYGVKD. CDR3 length: 15 residues. Here the CDR3 DNA reads TGTGCCATCAGTGAACGGGAGGGGGTACAAGAGACCCAGTACTTC. Translated: CAISEREGVQETQYF.

This clone was found once. The chain employs TRBV7-9 and TRBJ1-1; weak D call: TRBD1 (6 bases). The germline CDR1 and CDR2 sequences are SEHNR and FQNEAQ (reference sequence). The ends were cut back, 5 bases at V and 0 bases at J, with 13 bases in the middle. This CDR3 spans 15 amino acids. The CDR3 reads CASSPQGIMNTEAFF. CDR3 nucleotide sequence: TGTGCCAGCAGCCCCCAGGGGATCATGAACACTGAAGCTTTCTTT.

This sequence joins TRBV25-1 and TRBJ1-2, with 7 bases identical to TRBD1. Germline V gives CDR1 MGHDK, CDR2 SYGVNS. The CDR3 is 16 residues long. The V gene end was trimmed by 2 bases and the J gene end by 7 bases; junction bases not matched to a gene: 13. CDR3 amino acids: CASSEPDRELIRGYTF. As DNA, the CDR3 is TGTGCCAGCAGTGAACCCGACAGGGAGCTTATTCGTGGCTACACCTTC.

This chain connects TRBV5-1 to TRBJ2-1; D remains ambiguous. CDR1 SGHRS and CDR2 YFSETQ come from the germline V gene. This CDR3 is built from 16 residues. Trimming removed 4 bases from V and 0 bases from J, with 14 bases in between. The CDR3 reads CASSHERGFSYNEQFF. The CDR3 DNA sequence: TGCGCCAGCAGCCACGAGAGAGGTTTCTCCTACAATGAGCAGTTCTTC.

V is TRBV14 and J is TRBJ1-3, with 9 bases identical to TRBD1. The CDR3 spans 19 residues. Germline V gives CDR1 SGHDN, CDR2 FVKESK. The V gene end was trimmed by 0 bases and the J gene end by 0 bases; junction bases not matched to a gene: 9. CDR3 sequence: CASSQDPGQGRISGNTIYF. CDR3 nucleotide sequence: TGTGCCAGCAGCCAAGATCCTGGACAGGGGCGAATCTCTGGAAACACCATATATTTT.

This rearrangement joins TRBV28 to TRBJ2-2; a weak D match, TRBD1 (6 bases). V shed 6 bases and J shed 4 bases, with 15 bases lying between them. The CDR3 length is 15 residues. The germline V gene encodes CDR1 MDHEN and CDR2 SYDVKM. The DNA of the CDR3 is TGTGCCAGCAGGACATGGGGGCGCGGCACCGGGGAGCTGTTTTTT. Translating gives CASRTWGRGTGELFF.

The rearrangement uses TRBV27 and TRBJ2-1; TRBD2 matches at 13 bases. This CDR3 region has 15 residues. Germline CDR1 MNHEY, CDR2 SMNVEV (reference sequence). Trimming took 6 bases from V and 8 from J; bases not matched to a gene: 7. As DNA, the CDR3 is TGTGCCAGCAGAAGACTAGCGGGGGGATTCGATGAGCAGTTCTTC. It encodes CASRRLAGGFDEQFF.

The V and J genes are TRBV10-3 and TRBJ2-2, with 16 bases fitting TRBD2. The CDR3 consists of 18 residues. CDR1 and CDR2 from the germline V gene are ENHRY and SYGVKD. The trim removed 5 bases at V and 5 bases at J, leaving 8 bases unmatched. The CDR3 here is CAISTTPGLAGGTGELFF. CDR3 in DNA: TGTGCCATCAGTACCACTCCGGGACTAGCGGGGGGGACCGGGGAGCTGTTTTTT.

This clone was recorded only once. The rearrangement uses TRBV7-2 and TRBJ2-1; D gene uncertain. The CDR3 is 15 amino acids. Germline-derived CDR1 and CDR2 are SGHTA and FQGNSA. Trimming took off 2 bases at V and 0 bases at J, with 8 bases between the two ends. CDR3 in amino acids: CASSLSRSSYNEQFF. DNA of the CDR3: TGTGCCAGCAGCTTATCTAGGTCCTCCTACAATGAGCAGTTCTTC.

The genes are TRBV6-5 and TRBJ2-3; unclear D gene. Germline CDR1 MNHEY, CDR2 SVGAGI. The CDR3 length is 12 residues. Trimming removed 8 bases from V and 6 bases from J, with 12 bases in between. In nucleotides, the CDR3 is TGTGCCAGCGCCATTAGTATTGATACGCAGTATTTT. It is translated as CASAISIDTQYF.

CDR3 bases: TGTGCCAGTAGTATAAGGGGGACAAACACCGGGGAGCTGTTTTTT. Translation: CASSIRGTNTGELFF. This chain joins TRBV19 and TRBJ2-2, with a possible D match to TRBD1 (6 bases). The germline V gene encodes CDR1 LNHDA and CDR2 SQIVND (reference sequence). Trimming removed 2 bases at V and 2 bases at J, with 9 bases between. The CDR3 loop spans 15 amino acids. Based on the CDR3 plus reference TRBV19 and TRBJ2-2, the full variable domain is DGGITQSPKYLFRKEGQNVTLSCEQNLNHDAMYWYRQDPGQGLRLIYYSQIVNDFQKGDIAEGYSVSREKKESFPLTVTSAQKNPTAFYLCASSIRGTNTGELFFGEGSRLTVL.

This rearrangement joins TRBV7-2 to TRBJ2-1; maybe TRBD1 (5 bases). The V end was cut by 2 bases, the J end by 11 bases, with 19 bases between. CDR3 size: 15 residues. CDR1 is SGHTA and CDR2 is FQGNSA in the germline V gene. CDR3 amino acids: CASSLTPLSTAQQFF. The CDR3, as DNA: TGTGCCAGCAGCTTAACCCCCCTTTCGACAGCTCAGCAGTTCTTC.

The J gene is TRBJ1-6, the V gene TRBV9, with D uncertain. Trimming pared 0 bases from V and 14 bases from J, leaving 12 bases between. The CDR3 has 13 amino acids. Germline CDR1 and CDR2: SGDLS and YYNGEE. The CDR3 nucleotides read TGTGCCAGCAGCGTAGATCTATCGGGAGCCCTCCACTTT. Translated, it gives CASSVDLSGALHF. Complete variable domain (other parts from reference TRBV9 and TRBJ1-6): DSGVTQTPKHLITATGQRVTLRCSPRSGDLSVYWYQQSLDQGLQFLIQYYNGEERAKGNILERFSAQQFPDLHSELNLSSLELGDSALYFCASSVDLSGALHFGNGTRLTVT.

CDR3 amino acids: CASSGRGDTGELFF. For the CDR3, the DNA is TGTGCCAGCAGTGGCCGGGGGGACACCGGGGAGCTGTTTTTT. The J gene is TRBJ2-2, the V gene TRBV25-1; 7 nucleotides agree with TRBD2. The CDR3 covers 14 residues. CDR1 MGHDK and CDR2 SYGVNS come from the germline V gene. With V trimmed by 4 bases and J by 3 bases, 2 bases remained unmatched.

The rearrangement joins TRBV19 to TRBJ2-7; the match to TRBD1 covers 7 bases. In germline, CDR1 is LNHDA, CDR2 SQIVND (reference sequence). The CDR3 sequence is 15 residues long. Trimming at V came to 6 bases and at J to 4 bases, leaving 12 bases not matched to a gene. CDR3 DNA sequence: TGTGCCAGTAGAACACAGGGGCGCAAGTCTTACGAGCAGTACTTC. Amino acids: CASRTQGRKSYEQYF.

V gene TRBV5-1 combines with J gene TRBJ1-4; 9 bases are shared with TRBD1. V lost 2 bases, J lost 8 bases, and 4 bases stayed unmatched. In germline, CDR1 is SGHRS, CDR2 YFSETQ. The CDR3 totals 14 residues. The CDR3 loop reads CASSLGQGREKLFF. Here the CDR3 DNA reads TGCGCCAGCAGCTTAGGACAGGGGAGAGAAAAACTGTTTTTT.

This chain uses TRBV18 with TRBJ2-7, with 7 bases fitting TRBD1. Germline CDR1 reads KGHSH; CDR2 reads LQKENI. The length of the CDR3 is 13 residues. Trimming took 2 bases from V and 7 from J; bases not matched to a gene: 5. The CDR3 sequence is CASSPTTGVEQYV. The DNA of the CDR3 is TGTGCCAGCTCACCAACAACAGGGGTGGAGCAGTACGTC.

The gene calls are TRBV27 and TRBJ2-2, with D uncertain. The germline V gene encodes CDR1 MNHEY and CDR2 SMNVEV (reference sequence). The CDR3 has 14 residues. V was cut by 2 bases and J by 1 base, with 5 bases left in between. The CDR3 DNA follows: TGTGCCAGCAGTTTAGCGATGAACACCGGGGAGCTGTTTTTT. It translates to CASSLAMNTGELFF.

The rearrangement links TRBV4-2 to TRBJ1-5; no clear D gene. The CDR3 loop spans 14 amino acids. The germline gives CDR1 LGHNA, CDR2 YNFKEQ. The V end was cut by 0 bases, the J end by 6 bases, with 9 bases between. The CDR3 region is CASSQESLFQPQHF. The CDR3 DNA reads as TGTGCCAGCAGCCAAGAAAGCCTATTTCAGCCCCAGCATTTT.

The rearrangement uses TRBV27 and TRBJ2-7, with D possibly matching TRBD1 (5 bases). The CDR3 has 16 amino acids. Germline V gene sequence: CDR1 MNHEY, CDR2 SMNVEV (reference sequence). The V and J ends lost 5 bases and 7 bases respectively, with 24 bases between them. The CDR3 bases are TGTGCCAGCAGTACGATCATCAAATTAAGGTCAGGGGAGCAGTACGTC. Encoded protein: CASSTIIKLRSGEQYV.